This passage covers 2 T cell receptor beta chains from one sample sequenced in a study of T cells after yellow fever vaccination. A single record per CDR3 protein comes from TCRdb applying MiXCR to the 5' RACE reads. The profile shows roughly 120,000 distinct CDR3 sequences, roughly 6.8% of them singletons. Here the sequenced sample was CD4+ T cells sorted from PBMCs, taken more than 35 days after the first yellow fever vaccination. The receptor set was obtained from a man aged 18 to 30 who received the YFV17D yellow fever vaccine.

This clonotype was seen repeatedly, ten times or more. V is TRBV5-1 and J is TRBJ2-7; D is unresolved. This CDR3 contains 15 residues. Trimming stripped 0 bases from V and 4 bases from J, with 14 bases between. CDR1 is SGHRS and CDR2 is YFSETQ in the germline V gene. CDR3 loop: CASSLARNTVYEQYF. The CDR3 DNA is TGCGCCAGCAGCTTGGCACGGAACACCGTTTACGAGCAGTACTTC. Supplemented by reference TRBV5-1 and TRBJ2-7, the full variable domain reads KAGVTQTPRYLIKTRGQQVTLSCSPISGHRSVSWYQQTPGQGLQFLFEYFSETQRNKGNFPGRFSGRQFSNSRSEMNVSTLELGDSALYLCASSLARNTVYEQYFGPGTRLTVT.

This clonotype showed up many times. The chain is built from TRBV12-3 or TRBV12-4 and TRBJ1-6, with a possible D match to TRBD1 (6 bases). V was pared by 6 bases and J by 7 bases, with 16 bases between. This CDR3 region has 15 residues. CDR3: CASRSQRTANSPLHF. Here the CDR3 DNA reads TGTGCCAGCAGGTCGCAGAGGACAGCAAATTCACCCCTCCACTTT.